This T cell receptor beta chain stems from a study of OX40 agonist ivuxolimab in advanced cancers. With respect to the entire study: Ivuxolimab was a fully human IgG2 agonistic monoclonal antibody targeting the costimulatory receptor OX40 (CD134). Intravenous ivuxolimab was administered to patients every 2 weeks at six dose levels: 0.01, 0.1, 0.3, 1.5, 3 and 10 mg/kg. Of the 52 patients in dose escalation, 19 had hepatocellular carcinoma, about 15 had melanoma, 9 had renal cell carcinoma and 9 had head and neck cancer. In the dose-escalation cohort, approximately 80% of patients were male, and the mean age was 60 years with a range of roughly 23 to 79. Prior anti-PD-1, anti-PD-L1 or anti-CTLA-4 therapy was permitted, and 40% of dose-escalation patients had received checkpoint inhibitors. Partial responses were achieved by three dose-escalation patients, of whom one had hepatocellular carcinoma and two had cutaneous melanoma. The purpose of peripheral TCRbeta sequencing was to test whether ivuxolimab changed TCR sequence diversity and led to clonal T-cell expansion. The paper covers the monotherapy dose-escalation part of the phase I ivuxolimab trial, which included N of about 50 patients. Broader findings and caveats from the paper: Low levels of normalized T-cell clonal expansion were also seen in some patients who did not respond. At doses of 0.1 to 3.0 mg/kg, clonal expansion of both CD4+ and CD8+ blood T cells was observed from baseline to week 6. Which antigens the clonally expanded peripheral T cells were specific for was not determined. In partial responders in the 0.1-3.0 mg/kg groups, normalized peripheral clonal expansion was found to be among the lowest, especially among CD8+ T cells. After ivuxolimab, more expanded clones were found on average in CD8+ T cells than in CD4+ T cells.

For sequencing of the TCRbeta CDR3 region, genomic DNA was extracted from the sorted cells. The immunoSEQ Assay was used to sequence the TCRbeta CDR3 regions. The table comes from immuneACCESS by way of TCRdb, which keeps in-frame sequences with V and J called. Part of the clones is missing from these tables; in studies checked, under half for an unresolved V gene and the rest for unknown reasons. The sample table holds 75,000 to 100,000 clones, of which 91% were seen once. In total, the top ten clones hold 0.7% to 1% of the sample. V is shortened by 0 bases, J by 2 bases, and the region joining them spans 10 bases. From a lookup of the germline V gene, CDR1 and CDR2 are SQVTM and ANQGSEA. Measured from the cysteine to the phenylalanine, the CDR3 is 14 residues long. Only the CDR3 DNA is retained, 42 bases long and in frame from the first base. As to this clone: The specificity of this receptor is unknown. Base qualities are not at hand, and no much larger clone is one base apart.

Patients with a history of autoimmune disease or receiving systemic immunosuppression were excluded from the trial. In every dose cohort, peripheral blood was drawn for TCR sequencing at baseline, cycle 4 day 1, and cycle 7 day 1. The samples were taken from a phase I, first-in-human, multicenter, open-label dose-escalation trial of ivuxolimab. Adults with locally advanced or metastatic head and neck squamous cell, hepatocellular, melanoma or renal cell carcinoma were enrolled in the trial. Before TCR sequencing, CD4+ T cells and CD8+ T cells were sorted from peripheral blood as separate populations.

The input for sequencing was CD4+ or CD8+ T cells sorted from blood, taken in a trial of the OX40 agonist ivuxolimab. The V gene is TRBV29-1 and the J gene is TRBJ1-1; no D gene can be assigned with confidence. This TCR was recovered from an adult with an advanced solid tumor such as melanoma, head and neck, liver or kidney cancer. This receptor has the CDR3 CSVEDRGSNTEAFF. The DNA reads as follows: TGCAGCGTTGAAGATCGTGGTTCTAACACTGAAGCTTTCTTT.